A single sample gave rise to the 14 T cell receptor beta chains below, sequenced in a study of regulatory T cells in long-lasting Graves disease. Time point given: newly diagnosed GD, antithyroid drugs for less than 3 months. Preparation of the TCR library used RNA extracted from PBMCs. Arm-PCR of CDR3 regions and iRepertoire HTBI primers were used to build TCR beta libraries. Using its own MiXCR run on the multiplex PCR reads, TCRdb lists one record per CDR3 protein. The repertoire holds 500,000 or so distinct CDR3 sequences, with about 15% as singletons. These same records also appear under a second study, on T cells in Graves' hyperthyroidism and ophthalmopathy.

This specimen consisted of peripheral blood mononuclear cells (PBMCs), obtained at new diagnosis, from a patient treated with antithyroid drugs. All receptors derive from a woman aged 40-65 years with Graves disease.

The genes are TRBV12-3 or TRBV12-4 and TRBJ1-3, with a tentative D call TRBD1 (5 bases). V lost 5 bases, J lost 4 bases, and 15 bases lay in between. The CDR3 extends over 15 amino acids. The CDR3 DNA reads TGTGCCAGCAGTCGCCTTAGGACACCGGGAAACACCATATATTTT. Residues: CASSRLRTPGNTIYF.

This chain connects TRBV10-3 to TRBJ1-5, with D unclear. Germline CDR1 ENHRY, CDR2 SYGVKD. Between the trimmed V and J ends, which lost 6 bases and 4 bases, there was a span of 10 bases. The length of the CDR3 is 13 residues. CDR3 in DNA: TGTGCCATCAGCCGAGACGGGAATCAGCCCCAGCATTTT. Translation gives CAISRDGNQPQHF.

This clonotype was recorded many times. The CDR3 spells CSAAGGRLPYNEQFF. In nucleotides, the CDR3 is TGCAGTGCGGCGGGGGGCCGCCTACCTTACAATGAGCAGTTCTTC. The genes are TRBV20-1 and TRBJ2-1, with 8 bases fitting TRBD2. Germline CDR1 DFQATT, CDR2 SNEGSKA (reference sequence). The trim removed 6 bases at V and 4 bases at J, leaving 11 bases unmatched. This CDR3 spans 15 amino acids.

This clonotype was seen a few times. Possible read error: a much larger clone is one base away. The rearrangement links TRBV3-1 to TRBJ2-3; perhaps TRBD2 as D (6 bases). V lost 4 bases and J lost 4, with 9 bases in between. The germline V gene encodes CDR1 LGHDT and CDR2 YNNKEL (reference sequence). The CDR3 length is 13 residues. The CDR3 sequence is CASSPSSADTQYF. CDR3 DNA: TGTGCCAGCAGCCCCTCTAGCGCAGATACGCAGTATTTT.

In this sample, this clonotype turned up a few times. The J gene is TRBJ2-1, the V gene TRBV20-1, with 7 bases matching TRBD2. The length of the CDR3 is 17 residues. Losses at the gene ends were 0 bases for V and 0 bases for J; bases not matched to a gene: 8. The V gene's germline CDR1 is DFQATT and CDR2 SNEGSKA (reference sequence). The CDR3 DNA follows: TGCAGTGCTAGAGATGCCTCGCGGGGGTTCTCCTACAATGAGCAGTTCTTC. Protein sequence: CSARDASRGFSYNEQFF.

This clonotype showed up many times. The rearrangement joins TRBV6-1 to TRBJ1-1; D gene unclear. The CDR3 has 14 residues. Germline V gives CDR1 MNHNS, CDR2 SASEGT. The V and J ends lost 5 bases and 4 bases respectively, with 14 bases between them. In nucleotides, the CDR3 is TGTGCCAGCAGTACGGTGGGCTATGGCACTGAAGCTTTCTTT. Translating it yields CASSTVGYGTEAFF.

The genes are TRBV3-1 and TRBJ1-1; no clear D gene. The germline V gene has CDR1 LGHDT and CDR2 YNNKEL (reference sequence). The length of the CDR3 is 15 residues. Trimming shortened V by 0 bases and J by 0 bases, and 8 bases separated the two germline ends. In DNA, the CDR3 is TGTGCCAGCAGCCAAGATGAAGGTATGAACACTGAAGCTTTCTTT. Residues: CASSQDEGMNTEAFF.

This clonotype was picked up many times. J is TRBJ1-3 and V is TRBV3-1; D not certain. Germline values: CDR1 LGHDT, CDR2 YNNKEL (reference sequence). The V end lost 4 bases, the J end lost 4 bases, and 14 bases lay between the germline ends. The CDR3 totals 15 residues. The CDR3 here is CASSPTLASGNTIYF. For the CDR3, the DNA is TGTGCCAGCAGCCCCACACTTGCGTCCGGAAACACCATATATTTT.

This clonotype showed up just a few times. The J gene is TRBJ2-2, the V gene TRBV6-2 or TRBV6-3; D not resolved. The V end lost 5 bases, the J end lost 4 bases, and 14 bases lay between the germline ends. CDR1 and CDR2 from the germline V gene are MNHEY and SVGEGT. CDR3 size: 15 residues. The CDR3 region is CASSVLFEGTGELFF. The DNA for the CDR3 is TGTGCCAGCAGTGTCCTATTTGAAGGCACCGGGGAGCTGTTTTTT.

This clonotype was seen repeatedly, ten times or more. The chain employs TRBV11-2 and TRBJ2-2; D uncertain. V lost 4 bases to trimming and J lost 3 bases, with 9 bases between them. The CDR3 loop spans 14 amino acids. The germline gives CDR1 SGHAT, CDR2 FQNNGV. The chain's CDR3 is CASSSPQYTGELFF. DNA for the CDR3: TGTGCCAGCAGCTCCCCCCAGTACACCGGGGAGCTGTTTTTT.

This clonotype was detected ten times or more. The gene calls are TRBV27 and TRBJ2-7, with a possible D match to TRBD1 (5 bases). Per germline, CDR1 MNHEY and CDR2 SMNVEV (reference sequence). The length of the CDR3 is 14 residues. V lost 2 bases to trimming and J lost 4 bases, with 12 bases between them. This CDR3 reads CASSLGAGPYEQYF. CDR3 sequence (DNA): TGTGCCAGCAGTTTAGGGGCAGGACCTTACGAGCAGTACTTC.

Only a few counts were recorded for this clonotype. The chain employs TRBV9 and TRBJ2-3, with 9 nucleotides matching TRBD2. CDR1 and CDR2 from the germline V gene are SGDLS and YYNGEE. V lost 2 bases, J lost 6 bases, and 7 bases stayed unmatched. This CDR3 is 15 amino acids long. The CDR3 region is CASSVAGGPYDTQYF. CDR3 coding DNA: TGTGCCAGCAGCGTCGCGGGGGGGCCATACGATACGCAGTATTTT.

This clonotype occurred many times. The chain recombines TRBV3-1 with TRBJ2-1; D call uncertain. With 6 bases removed from V and 0 bases from J, the gap between germline ends came to 9 bases. The germline gives CDR1 LGHDT, CDR2 YNNKEL (reference sequence). The CDR3 consists of 14 residues. DNA of the CDR3: TGTGCCAGCAGTCAGGACCGCTCCTACAATGAGCAGTTCTTC. Translating it yields CASSQDRSYNEQFF.

There are many counts of this clonotype. V and J are TRBV10-3 and TRBJ1-1; a weak D match, TRBD1 (6 bases). CDR1 and CDR2 from the germline V gene are ENHRY and SYGVKD. The CDR3 runs 12 residues. V lost 6 bases, J lost 5 bases, and 10 bases lay in between. CDR3: CAIRTQGTEAFF. The CDR3 bases are TGTGCCATCAGGACCCAGGGGACTGAAGCTTTCTTT.